This TCR beta chain was recovered during a study of sequential checkpoint blockade in melanoma. Measured with immunoSEQ multiplex PCR; TCRdb has only the in-frame clones, and not every one. The sample has some 6,200 clones; 53% are singletons. This clone was seen only once. Treatment indicated: randomized to nivolumab then ipilimumab (arm A) or the reverse (arm B). Germline CDR1 MNHEY, CDR2 SMNVEV (reference sequence). V shed 6 bases, J shed 1 base, and the junction held 3 bases outside the gene matches. There are 13 residues in the CDR3. This clonotype was obtained from a human donor with melanoma. The sample here was CD8+ T cells sorted from blood (inferred from file names), taken from a patient given nivolumab and ipilimumab in sequence. The chain links TRBV27 to TRBJ2-7; 7 bases are a match to TRBD2. The CDR3 protein is CASRQAGSYEQYF. CDR3 DNA sequence: TGTGCCAGCAGACAAGCGGGATCCTACGAGCAGTACTTC.